A selection of T cell receptor beta chains follows, all from one sample in a study of blood T cell repertoires in COVID-19. TCRdb's table, derived via immunoSEQ multiplex PCR, lists solely in-frame clones and lacks some. This table has 150,000 to 200,000 clones, more than 60% appearing once. The specimen was peripheral blood. These receptors all come from a man in his sixties or seventies with acute or convalescent COVID-19. The CDR3 runs from the conserved cysteine through the conserved F or W. Each record gives: J gene, clone size, D gene, V gene, CDR3 DNA, CDR3 protein. A D gene is named only where the DNA matches it firmly. Size tells how often a clone was seen (once, few, many) or the class of an expanded clone, and some rows leave it out.

J gene: TRBJ1-5
clone size: -
D gene: -
V gene: TRBV6-5
CDR3 DNA: TGTGCCAGCACCGGGGGGGACACGAATAATCAGCCCCAGCATTTT
CDR3 protein: CASTGGDTNNQPQHF

J gene: TRBJ1-4
clone size: -
D gene: TRBD1
V gene: TRBV27
CDR3 DNA: TGTGCCAGCAGGGTGACAGGGGGGAGTGAAAAACTGTTTTTT
CDR3 protein: CASRVTGGSEKLFF

J gene: TRBJ2-2
clone size: -
D gene: -
V gene: TRBV19
CDR3 DNA: TGTGCCAGTAGGGGCTACAGGGTAACGAACACCGGGGAGCTGTTTTTT
CDR3 protein: CASRGYRVTNTGELFF

J gene: TRBJ2-1
clone size: -
D gene: -
V gene: TRBV13
CDR3 DNA: TGTGCCAGCAGCTGGCGGGCGGGCTCCTACAATGAGCAGTTCTTC
CDR3 protein: CASSWRAGSYNEQFF

J gene: TRBJ2-1
clone size: -
D gene: -
V gene: TRBV4-2
CDR3 DNA: TGTGCCAGCAGCCAAGATTTAGCTAGCTCGGCTTACAATGAGCAGTTCTTC
CDR3 protein: CASSQDLASSAYNEQFF

J gene: TRBJ1-2
clone size: -
D gene: TRBD1
V gene: TRBV12-3/TRBV12-4
CDR3 DNA: TGTGCCAGCAGATCCGGGACAGGGGGTGGCTACACCTTC
CDR3 protein: CASRSGTGGGYTF

J gene: TRBJ2-6
clone size: -
D gene: TRBD2
V gene: TRBV7-9
CDR3 DNA: TGTGCCAGCAGCTTAGTAGCGGGGGCTGGGGCCAACGTCCTGACTTTC
CDR3 protein: CASSLVAGAGANVLTF

J gene: TRBJ2-2
clone size: -
D gene: TRBD1
V gene: TRBV19
CDR3 DNA: TGTGCCAGTAGTATAAACAGGGGCCCGAACACCGGGGAGCTGTTTTTT
CDR3 protein: CASSINRGPNTGELFF

J gene: TRBJ2-7
clone size: -
D gene: TRBD1
V gene: TRBV12-3/TRBV12-4
CDR3 DNA: TGTGCCAGCACCACGGGGACAGGGGGCTGGCAGTACTTC
CDR3 protein: CASTTGTGGWQYF

J gene: TRBJ1-5
clone size: -
D gene: TRBD1
V gene: TRBV7-9
CDR3 DNA: TGTGCCAGCAGCCCACCTGGACAGGCGAAACATTTT
CDR3 protein: CASSPPGQAKHF

J gene: TRBJ1-1
clone size: -
D gene: -
V gene: TRBV5-1
CDR3 DNA: TGCGCCAGCAGCTTGGTACAGGGTAACACTGAAGCTTTCTTT
CDR3 protein: CASSLVQGNTEAFF

J gene: TRBJ1-4
clone size: -
D gene: TRBD1
V gene: TRBV30
CDR3 DNA: TGTGCCTGGGGGAGGACAGGCGTGTCTAAACTGTTTTTT
CDR3 protein: CAWGRTGVSKLFF

J gene: TRBJ2-7
clone size: -
D gene: -
V gene: TRBV6-5
CDR3 DNA: TGTGCCAGCAGTTACTCTAGGAGGGGGCCGGGCGAGCAGTACTTC
CDR3 protein: CASSYSRRGPGEQYF

J gene: TRBJ1-2
clone size: -
D gene: TRBD1
V gene: TRBV9
CDR3 DNA: TGTGCCAGCAGCATGACAGGGGGCCCTAACTATGGCTACACCTTC
CDR3 protein: CASSMTGGPNYGYTF

J gene: TRBJ2-1
clone size: -
D gene: -
V gene: TRBV3-1/TRBV3-2
CDR3 DNA: TGTGCCAGCAGCCAAGATACAGTGAATGAGCAGTTCTTC
CDR3 protein: CASSQDTVNEQFF

J gene: TRBJ2-1
clone size: -
D gene: TRBD2
V gene: TRBV19
CDR3 DNA: TGTGCCAGTAGTCCCAGCGGGGGGAGCTCCTACAATGAGCAGTTCTTC
CDR3 protein: CASSPSGGSSYNEQFF

J gene: TRBJ1-5
clone size: few
D gene: TRBD1
V gene: TRBV19
CDR3 DNA: TGTGCCAGTAGTATTTCCCAGGGGGCGTATCAGCCCCAGCATTTT
CDR3 protein: CASSISQGAYQPQHF

J gene: TRBJ2-3
clone size: -
D gene: TRBD2
V gene: TRBV5-4
CDR3 DNA: TGTGCCACCAGCCCGGGAGGGAGGTATTCAAAAGCAGATACGCAGTATTTT
CDR3 protein: CATSPGGRYSKADTQYF

J gene: TRBJ2-7
clone size: -
D gene: TRBD1
V gene: TRBV5-4
CDR3 DNA: TGTGCCAGCAGCTTTGGACAGGGGAGCTCCTACGAGCAGTACTTC
CDR3 protein: CASSFGQGSSYEQYF

J gene: TRBJ1-5
clone size: -
D gene: -
V gene: TRBV15
CDR3 DNA: TGTGCCACTCGGCGGGCAGAAGGCGGCAATCAGCCCCAGCATTTT
CDR3 protein: CATRRAEGGNQPQHF

J gene: TRBJ2-1
clone size: -
D gene: -
V gene: TRBV14
CDR3 DNA: TGTGCCAGCAGCCAAGTTAATCCGACAACCGAGCAGTTCTTC
CDR3 protein: CASSQVNPTTEQFF

J gene: TRBJ1-3
clone size: many
D gene: -
V gene: TRBV6-5
CDR3 DNA: TGTGCCAGCAGTTATTACGGGGAGCCTGGAAACACCATATATTTT
CDR3 protein: CASSYYGEPGNTIYF

J gene: TRBJ2-1
clone size: -
D gene: -
V gene: TRBV9
CDR3 DNA: TGTGCCAGCAGCGTAGAAGGCGGGCCTTACAATGAGCAGTTCTTC
CDR3 protein: CASSVEGGPYNEQFF

J gene: TRBJ2-5
clone size: once
D gene: TRBD2
V gene: TRBV27
CDR3 DNA: TGTGCCATGGGTAGCGGGGGGCCGTGGGAGACCCAGTACTTC
CDR3 protein: CAMGSGGPWETQYF

J gene: TRBJ2-7
clone size: once
D gene: -
V gene: TRBV24-1
CDR3 DNA: TGTGCCACCAGTGACCCGCTCCAGTACGAGCAGTACTTC
CDR3 protein: CATSDPLQYEQYF

J gene: TRBJ2-2
clone size: -
D gene: -
V gene: TRBV18
CDR3 DNA: TGTGCCAGCTCATCTCTCATCGGGGGACCACCGCAGAACACCGGGGAGCTGTTTTTT
CDR3 protein: CASSSLIGGPPQNTGELFF

J gene: TRBJ2-7
clone size: -
D gene: TRBD2
V gene: TRBV25-1
CDR3 DNA: TGTGCCAGCAGTGAGTTCATAGCGGGAGGAAGGGAGCAGTACTTC
CDR3 protein: CASSEFIAGGREQYF

J gene: TRBJ2-5
clone size: -
D gene: -
V gene: TRBV29-1
CDR3 DNA: TGCAGCGTTGAAGAACATCAAGAGACCCAGTACTTC
CDR3 protein: CSVEEHQETQYF

J gene: TRBJ1-2
clone size: once
D gene: -
V gene: TRBV27
CDR3 DNA: TGTGCCAGCACCACCAGGGGTCAGGGCTACACCTTC
CDR3 protein: CASTTRGQGYTF

J gene: TRBJ2-5
clone size: -
D gene: -
V gene: TRBV5-6
CDR3 DNA: TGTGCCAGCAGCCAACGGCGGGGGCCGGGAGAGACCCAGTACTTC
CDR3 protein: CASSQRRGPGETQYF

J gene: TRBJ1-2
clone size: -
D gene: TRBD1
V gene: TRBV6-4
CDR3 DNA: TGTGCCAGCAGACCGGACAGGGGCAGTGGTGGCTACACCTTC
CDR3 protein: CASRPDRGSGGYTF

J gene: TRBJ1-5
clone size: -
D gene: TRBD1
V gene: TRBV30
CDR3 DNA: TGTGCCTGGAGTGTCGGGACAGGGGGTGGTCAGCCCCAGCATTTT
CDR3 protein: CAWSVGTGGGQPQHF

J gene: TRBJ1-3
clone size: -
D gene: -
V gene: TRBV9
CDR3 DNA: TGTGCCAGCAGCGTAGAGCCGGGATCAGGAAACACCATATATTTT
CDR3 protein: CASSVEPGSGNTIYF

J gene: TRBJ1-1
clone size: -
D gene: -
V gene: TRBV10-3
CDR3 DNA: TGTTCGGCGGGGAGGGGGGGCACTGAAGCTTTCTTT
CDR3 protein: CSAGRGGTEAFF

J gene: TRBJ2-3
clone size: few
D gene: TRBD2
V gene: TRBV7-9
CDR3 DNA: TGTGCCAGCAGCTTAGGGGACTACAACAAACCCTCTAGCACAGATACGCAGTATTTT
CDR3 protein: CASSLGDYNKPSSTDTQYF

J gene: TRBJ2-2
clone size: once
D gene: TRBD1
V gene: TRBV23-1
CDR3 DNA: TGCGCCAGCAGTCAATCTGGATGTTTCGGACAGGGGCCCACCGGGGAGCTGTTTTTT
CDR3 protein: CASSQSGCFGQGPTGELFF

J gene: TRBJ2-3
clone size: -
D gene: -
V gene: TRBV24-1
CDR3 DNA: TGTGCCACCAGAGGGGCCCATAGCACAGATACGCAGTATTTT
CDR3 protein: CATRGAHSTDTQYF